A selection of T cell receptor beta chains follows, all from one sample in a study of T cells in Graves' hyperthyroidism and ophthalmopathy. TCRdb called the multiplex PCR reads again in MiXCR, with one record for every CDR3 protein. In the table there are some 380,000 distinct CDR3 sequences, 13% of which are singletons. Sequencing used blood. The receptors shown here come from a man aged 30 to 39 with Graves' hyperthyroidism that later progressed to Graves' ophthalmopathy. The CDR3 runs from the conserved cysteine through the conserved F or W. The order of the fields is CDR3 protein, clone size, V gene, D gene, J gene. D genes are given only for firm matches. Size is omitted from some rows. Given values are once, few, many or a class for expanded clones.

CATSTDRSYEQYF few TRBV24-1 NA TRBJ2-7
CASSLGTNSNQPQHF few TRBV5-1 NA TRBJ1-5
CASRANGDVIYGYTF many TRBV19 NA TRBJ1-2
CASSFLTVGSYEQYF many TRBV28 NA TRBJ2-7
CAISEMWGNQETQYF few TRBV10-3 NA TRBJ2-5
CASRASGGGEQFF NA TRBV27 TRBD2 TRBJ2-1
CASSLQGLGNTEAFF many TRBV7-9 NA TRBJ1-1
CASSLDLGSGGTYEQYF NA TRBV28 TRBD2 TRBJ2-7
CASSFPGAEQYF many TRBV12-3/TRBV12-4 NA TRBJ2-7
CASSYGGSTNEKLFF few TRBV6-2/TRBV6-3 NA TRBJ1-4
CASSLAIGGLNTIYF many TRBV11-2 NA TRBJ1-3
CASSQQMTGNQPQHF few TRBV4-1 TRBD1 TRBJ1-5
CASSPRTAVPYEQYF NA TRBV4-1 NA TRBJ2-7
CSASGRGRLYDYYQPQHF few TRBV20-1 TRBD1 TRBJ1-5
CASRPTGGNYEQYF many TRBV28 TRBD1 TRBJ2-7
CASSLLAGGHDTQYF many TRBV7-7 TRBD2 TRBJ2-3
CASSQFPLGATANQPQHF NA TRBV4-1 NA TRBJ1-5
CASSQTGVAKTQYF NA TRBV5-4 TRBD1 TRBJ2-5
CASSVRPGQGAGEQFF few TRBV9 TRBD1 TRBJ2-1
CSARRGRGEQYF few TRBV20-1 NA TRBJ2-7
CAWSDRARGLFF few TRBV30 TRBD1 TRBJ2-2
CASSQGKGLVSYEQYF NA TRBV3-1 NA TRBJ2-7
CASSWIAGNEQFF many TRBV12-3/TRBV12-4 TRBD2 TRBJ2-1
CASTLTGHTGELFF few TRBV12-3/TRBV12-4 TRBD1 TRBJ2-2
CASSQDLDGTYEQYF NA TRBV3-1 NA TRBJ2-7
CASSIARGFRSNQPQHF few TRBV19 NA TRBJ1-5
CASSFNGGNTIYF NA TRBV7-8 NA TRBJ1-3
CASSYSGPTYEQYF few TRBV6-6 NA TRBJ2-7
CASSLRQGSYEQYF many TRBV11-3 NA TRBJ2-7
CASSLRQKNTEAFF NA TRBV5-5 NA TRBJ1-1
CASSFGQGGTYEQYF many TRBV7-2 TRBD1 TRBJ2-7
CASSSSGRRSDSPLHF few TRBV19 NA TRBJ1-6
CASSEDRGAGVEQFF many TRBV2 NA TRBJ2-1
CASSLRAGDREHTEAFF many TRBV28 TRBD1 TRBJ1-1
CASSVEGYNEQFF NA TRBV9 NA TRBJ2-1
CASSARTGLAFF many TRBV7-2 TRBD1 TRBJ1-1
CASSAERAGHNEQFF few TRBV13 NA TRBJ2-1
CAMTPPGTALRGYGYTF NA TRBV10-3 TRBD1 TRBJ1-2
CASSTQGFYNSPLHF many TRBV12-3/TRBV12-4 NA TRBJ1-6
CASSQDRDGNTEAFF few TRBV14 NA TRBJ1-1
CASSSRTEATEAFF many TRBV11-2 NA TRBJ1-1
CASSLTGRADTQYF many TRBV28 NA TRBJ2-3
CASSVRDGTYEQYF NA TRBV19 NA TRBJ2-7
CASRKIPYGYTF NA TRBV7-2 NA TRBJ1-2
CASSLDRVAGALTTDTQYF many TRBV11-2 NA TRBJ2-3
CASSEWGRDTDTQYF NA TRBV19 TRBD2 TRBJ2-3
CASSLVPGKNEKLFF NA TRBV5-1 NA TRBJ1-4
CASSRGLQGGEKLFF few TRBV7-8 NA TRBJ1-4
CASSLRGLAGGLITYNEQFF many TRBV11-2 TRBD2 TRBJ2-1